The 10 T cell receptor beta chains reported below all come from one sample, sequenced in a study of T cell responses to AZD1222 COVID-19 vaccine. The protocol was immunoSEQ multiplex PCR, while the TCRdb copy is restricted to in-frame clones and leaves out a portion. The sample yields more than 80,000 clones, less than 95% seen once. The sequenced sample was peripheral blood, obtained 28 days after the second AZD1222 dose. The receptors come from an adult who received the AZD1222 COVID-19 vaccine.

Of note for this clone: The same CDR3 arises from other DNA sequences in this sample as well. V usage is TRBV12-3 or TRBV12-4 and J usage is TRBJ1-1, with unresolved D. The CDR3 is made up of 11 amino acids. V lost 1 base to trimming and J lost 4 bases, with 1 base between them. CDR3 bases: TGTGCCAGCAGTTTAGGCACTGAAGCTTTCTTT. Protein sequence: CASSLGTEAFF.

V gene TRBV5-1 combines with J gene TRBJ1-2; tentative D call: TRBD1 (5 bases). Trimming removed 3 bases at V and 7 bases at J, with 16 bases between. This CDR3 contains 14 residues. Germline V lookup: CDR1 SGHRS, CDR2 YFSETQ. CDR3 amino acids: CASSSMGTGGGYTF. The CDR3 nucleotides are TGCGCCAGCAGCTCGATGGGGACTGGCGGTGGCTACACCTTC.

The J gene is TRBJ2-1, the V gene TRBV29-1; D remains unclear. The V and J ends lost 6 bases and 3 bases respectively, with 18 bases between them. Germline values: CDR1 SQVTM, CDR2 ANQGSEA. This CDR3 has 15 amino acids. CDR3 sequence reads: CSVASSSTFYNEQFF. The CDR3 coding sequence is TGCAGCGTAGCTTCCAGCTCAACTTTCTACAATGAGCAGTTCTTC.

The V and J genes are TRBV7-9 and TRBJ2-5; no definite D call. The germline CDR1 and CDR2 sequences are SEHNR and FQNEAQ (reference sequence). Trimming shortened V by 5 bases and J by 2 bases, and 9 bases separated the two germline ends. The CDR3 is 13 residues long. CDR3 in amino acids: CASSPQVQETQYF. Here the CDR3 DNA reads TGTGCCAGCAGCCCCCAGGTACAAGAGACCCAGTACTTC.

J is TRBJ1-4 and V is TRBV19; possibly TRBD1 for D (6 bases). Germline values: CDR1 LNHDA, CDR2 SQIVND (reference sequence). This CDR3 has 14 amino acids. V dropped 3 bases and J dropped 5 bases, with 10 bases sitting between them. The CDR3 loop is CASSMGQVNEKLFF. Here the CDR3 DNA reads TGTGCCAGTAGTATGGGACAAGTAAATGAAAAACTGTTTTTT.

V is TRBV4-1 and J is TRBJ1-1, with no clear D. The CDR3 is 12 residues long. The V gene's germline CDR1 is MGHRA and CDR2 YSYEKL. V was trimmed by 6 bases and J by 3 bases, leaving 8 bases between them. DNA for the CDR3: TGCGCCAGCAGGGGTTCTTACACTGAAGCTTTCTTT. Amino acid sequence: CASRGSYTEAFF.

This rearrangement joins TRBV6-2 or TRBV6-3 to TRBJ2-7, with D perhaps matching TRBD1 or TRBD2 (6 bases each). Germline lookup yields CDR1 MNHEY and CDR2 SVGEGT. Trimming cost V 6 bases and J 1 base, with 19 bases left between them. The CDR3 has 16 amino acids. The CDR3 here is CASSPLRGAGSYEQYF. In DNA, the CDR3 is TGTGCCAGCAGCCCGCTTAGGGGGGCAGGATCCTACGAGCAGTACTTC.

This clone occurred once. The V gene is TRBV18, the J gene TRBJ1-2; D is perhaps TRBD1 (5 bases). Trimming removed 6 bases from V and 6 bases from J, with 11 bases in between. This CDR3 region has 12 residues. Per germline, CDR1 KGHSH and CDR2 LQKENI. This CDR3 reads CASSPGGDGYTF. CDR3 coding DNA: TGTGCCAGCTCGCCTGGGGGGGATGGCTACACCTTC.

This chain links TRBV11-1 with TRBJ2-7; TRBD1 matches 11 bases. With V trimmed by 5 bases and J by 3 bases, 6 bases remained unmatched. The CDR3 length is 15 residues. Germline-derived CDR1 and CDR2 are SGHAT and FQDESV (reference sequence). CDR3 in amino acids: CASSPRTGGSYEQYF. CDR3 DNA sequence: TGTGCCAGCAGCCCACGGACAGGGGGCAGCTACGAGCAGTACTTC. The whole variable domain, remainder taken from reference TRBV11-1 and TRBJ2-7, is EAEVAQSPRYKITEKSQAVAFWCDPISGHATLYWYRQILGQGPELLVQFQDESVVDDSQLPKDRFSAERLKGVDSTLKIQPAELGDSAMYLCASSPRTGGSYEQYFGPGTRLTVT.

V is TRBV5-1 and J is TRBJ1-3, with D tentatively TRBD1 (5 bases). V lost 4 bases to trimming and J lost 0 bases, with 8 bases between them. Per the germline V gene, CDR1 is SGHRS and CDR2 is YFSETQ. This CDR3 comprises 14 residues. The CDR3 loop reads CASSGGSSGNTIYF. The CDR3 coding sequence is TGCGCCAGCAGCGGGGGGTCCTCTGGAAACACCATATATTTT.